The clone carrying this T cell receptor beta chain was seen once. Produced via immunoSEQ multiplex PCR; TCRdb's table is partial and in-frame only. Among some 260,000 clones, about 90% were seen once, and the ten largest hold 3% to 3.5%. This sample was taken from a study of cytomegalovirus exposure and HLA in healthy donors. The CDR3 runs 14 residues. Trimming removed 4 bases from V and 1 base from J, with 9 bases in between. Germline assignment: CDR1 MGHDK and CDR2 SYGVNS. The source material was PBMCs. The TCR was taken from a woman in her 30s in good health and CMV-seronegative. V usage is TRBV25-1 and J usage is TRBJ2-3; tentatively, D is TRBD2 (5 bases). In DNA form, the CDR3 reads TGTGCCAGCAGTGGGTACGGGGGCACAGATACGCAGTATTTT. It translates to CASSGYGGTDTQYF.